This is a list of T cell receptor beta chains from one sample in a study of blood T cells in healthy people across ages. TCRdb reprocessed the 5' RACE reads via MiXCR and lists one record per CDR3 protein. The sample records 2 million or so distinct CDR3 sequences, about 50% being singletons. The specimen sequenced was blood. The receptor source for this set is a woman aged 40 to 55 in good health. CDR3s include the opening cysteine and the closing phenylalanine or tryptophan. Each record gives: D gene, V gene, J gene, clone size, CDR3 DNA, CDR3 protein. D genes are given only for firm matches. Only some rows state a clone size, as once, few, many or a class for expanded clones.

>NA|TRBV6-2/TRBV6-3|TRBJ2-1|NA
TGTGCCAGCAAATGGGGGGGCGGCCACAATGAGCAGTTCTTC
CASKWGGGHNEQFF
>NA|TRBV9|TRBJ1-6|NA
TGTGCCAGCAGCTCCCGAACCCAAAGCAGTAATTCACCCCTCCACTTT
CASSSRTQSSNSPLHF
>NA|TRBV12-3/TRBV12-4|TRBJ2-6|NA
TGTGCCAGCAGTCGGACCTCCTCTGGGGCCAACGTCCTGACTTTC
CASSRTSSGANVLTF
>NA|TRBV20-1|TRBJ1-2|few
TGCAGTGCTTCTAAGAACAGGGATGGCTATGGCTACACCTTC
CSASKNRDGYGYTF
>TRBD1|TRBV7-2|TRBJ1-2|NA
TGTGCCAGCAGCTTAGTGGAGGGGGCTGGCTATGGCTACACCTTC
CASSLVEGAGYGYTF
>TRBD1|TRBV4-3|TRBJ1-5|NA
TGCGCCAGCAGCCAAGACACAGGGGCCAATCAGCCCCAGCATTTT
CASSQDTGANQPQHF
>TRBD1|TRBV7-2|TRBJ2-7|few
TGTGCCAGCAGCTTTTCAGGGGGTCTAGCTAACGAGCAGTACTTC
CASSFSGGLANEQYF
>TRBD2|TRBV6-5|TRBJ2-1|NA
TGTGCCAGCAGTTACGGGCGGGGGGCTCGCCGACTCAATGAGCAGTTCTTC
CASSYGRGARRLNEQFF
>TRBD1|TRBV4-3|TRBJ1-2|NA
TGCGCCAGCAGCCAAGACAGACAGGGCCTACGGCTGAATGGCTACACCTTC
CASSQDRQGLRLNGYTF
>NA|TRBV11-3|TRBJ2-1|NA
TGTGCCAGCAGCTTAGATCTAGATTCAAAAGACAATGAGCAGTTCTTC
CASSLDLDSKDNEQFF
>TRBD2|TRBV7-3|TRBJ2-1|NA
TGTGCCAGCAGATTGGGCGGGGGGGGTGAGCAGTTCTTC
CASRLGGGGEQFF
>TRBD1|TRBV9|TRBJ2-1|many
TGCGCCAGCAGCGCCAGGGACAGTTACAATGAGCAGTTCTTC
CASSARDSYNEQFF
>TRBD2|TRBV2|TRBJ2-1|NA
TGTGCCAGCAGTGAAGGGGCGGGGGGGCTTGATGAGCAGTTCTTC
CASSEGAGGLDEQFF
>TRBD2|TRBV27|TRBJ2-1|NA
TGTGCCAGCAGTGCCCCTCAGACTAGCGGGGGGATCTACAATGAGCAGTTCTTC
CASSAPQTSGGIYNEQFF
>NA|TRBV12-3/TRBV12-4|TRBJ2-4|NA
TGTGCCAGCAGTATAACGGACAAAAACATTCAGTACTTC
CASSITDKNIQYF
>NA|TRBV19|TRBJ2-1|once
TGTGCCAGTAGTTCGGGGTCAAATTGGGGGAATGAGCAGTTCTTC
CASSSGSNWGNEQFF
>TRBD2|TRBV14|TRBJ2-5|once
TGTGCCAGCAGCCAACCCTCTAGCGGGAGCCCGCAAGAGACCCAGTACTTC
CASSQPSSGSPQETQYF
>NA|TRBV4-3|TRBJ1-5|few
TGCGCCAGCAGCCAAGAGAGTCGTAGCAATCAGCCCCAGCATTTT
CASSQESRSNQPQHF
>NA|TRBV15|TRBJ2-5|NA
TGTGCCACCAGCGAGCTAGGGTTTGGTGAGACCCAGTACTTC
CATSELGFGETQYF
>NA|TRBV20-1|TRBJ1-4|few
TGCAGTGCTCGTCCTAATGAAAAACTGTTTTTT
CSARPNEKLFF
>NA|TRBV15|TRBJ2-2|NA
TGTGCCACCAGCAGATACGGGGGACCTATCACCGGGGAGCTGTTTTTT
CATSRYGGPITGELFF
>TRBD2|TRBV4-3|TRBJ2-7|few
TGCGCCAGCAGCCGGACTAGCGGGGGGATCTCCTACGAGCAGTACTTC
CASSRTSGGISYEQYF
>TRBD1|TRBV7-3|TRBJ2-5|NA
TGTGCCAGCAGCTTAGTCATGAGGGGGACAGGGAAAGAGACCCAGTACTTC
CASSLVMRGTGKETQYF
>TRBD1|TRBV28|TRBJ1-2|NA
TGTGCCAGCAGTTTATTAAGGGGGTCGGACAGGGCCTATGGCTACACCTTC
CASSLLRGSDRAYGYTF
>NA|TRBV29-1|TRBJ2-1|NA
TGCAGCGTTGGAGTGGCGGGGAGGTTGAGAGAGCAGTTCTTC
CSVGVAGRLREQFF
>NA|TRBV6-5|TRBJ1-2|once
TGTGCCAGCGGGCCCCTGGGATGGTCGGGCTACACCTTC
CASGPLGWSGYTF
>NA|TRBV10-1|TRBJ1-1|few
TGCGCCAGCAGTAGAACCCAGGGTCGTCCTGAAGCTTTCTTT
CASSRTQGRPEAFF
>TRBD1|TRBV24-1|TRBJ2-5|NA
TGTGCCACCAGTAAACCGGACAGGTACCAAGAGACCCAGTACTTC
CATSKPDRYQETQYF
>TRBD2|TRBV28|TRBJ2-7|NA
TGTGCCAGCAGTTTAGCGGCGGGGGGGCGGCATGAGCAGTACTTC
CASSLAAGGRHEQYF
>TRBD1|TRBV5-6|TRBJ1-5|NA
TGTGCCAGCAGCTTGGGGGGACAGCATCAGCCCCAGCATTTT
CASSLGGQHQPQHF
>NA|TRBV28|TRBJ2-5|NA
TGTGCCAGCATCCCCAGTCGGGGGGCCGGGGGGACCCAGTACTTC
CASIPSRGAGGTQYF
>NA|TRBV28|TRBJ2-5|NA
TGTGCCAACAGCTTGGTGGGTGAGACCCAGTACTTC
CANSLVGETQYF
>TRBD2|TRBV3-1|TRBJ2-3|NA
TGTGCCAGCAGCGACGGATTAGCGGGGGGGCGCACAGATACGCAGTATTTT
CASSDGLAGGRTDTQYF
>NA|TRBV27|TRBJ2-1|few
TGTGCCAGCAGTCGAGACGGGGGGCGCTCGGGGAATGAGCAGTTCTTC
CASSRDGGRSGNEQFF
>TRBD1|TRBV7-9|TRBJ2-7|NA
TGTGCCAGCAGCTCCGGGACAGGGTTCGAGCAGTACTTC
CASSSGTGFEQYF
>TRBD2|TRBV12-3/TRBV12-4|TRBJ2-1|NA
TGTGCCAGCAGTTTACTCGGGACTAGCGGGGGGGGAAGGGCGAATGAGCAGTTCTTC
CASSLLGTSGGGRANEQFF
>NA|TRBV7-9|TRBJ1-6|NA
TGTGCCAGTAACAGGGTTGGGTCCTATAATTCACCCCTCCACTTT
CASNRVGSYNSPLHF
>TRBD2|TRBV20-1|TRBJ2-7|NA
TGCAGTGCTAGAGATATAAAGCTAGCGGGGGGCTCCTACAATGAGCAGTACTTC
CSARDIKLAGGSYNEQYF
>NA|TRBV15|TRBJ1-6|NA
TGTGCCACCAGCAGAGATAGCTCGGGCTATAATTCACCCCCCCACTTT
CATSRDSSGYNSPPHF
>TRBD1|TRBV12-3/TRBV12-4|TRBJ2-7|NA
TGTGCCAGCAGTGCTGCAGGGGGCGGTGAGCAGTACTTC
CASSAAGGGEQYF
>TRBD1|TRBV9|TRBJ2-3|NA
TGTGCCAGCAGTCAAGGACAGGGCCACACAGATACGCAGTATTTT
CASSQGQGHTDTQYF
>NA|TRBV29-1|TRBJ2-5|few
TGCAGCGTTGAAGAGGCTTCCGAGACCCAGTACTTC
CSVEEASETQYF
>NA|TRBV6-1|TRBJ1-2|NA
TGTGCCAGCAGTGAACTCGCTAACTATGGCTACACCTTC
CASSELANYGYTF
>NA|TRBV6-5|TRBJ2-5|NA
TGTGCCAGCAGTTACGAGGGCAGGGTCGAGACCCAGTACTTC
CASSYEGRVETQYF
>TRBD2|TRBV29-1|TRBJ2-4|few
TGCAGCATTTCGGGGGGGGCGGACATTCAGTACTTC
CSISGGADIQYF
>NA|TRBV10-3|TRBJ1-2|once
TGTGCCATCAGGGACCTTCGCTACACCTTC
CAIRDLRYTF
>NA|TRBV6-5|TRBJ2-5|NA
TGTGCCAGCAGTCCGGGGACAAGCACGGAGACCCAGTACTTC
CASSPGTSTETQYF
>TRBD1|TRBV29-1|TRBJ2-7|once
TGCAGCGTTGCCCCAGGGGGAACGATCTCCTACAATGAGCAGTACTTC
CSVAPGGTISYNEQYF
>NA|TRBV28|TRBJ2-3|few
TGTGCCAGCAGATTGAGGGATACGCAGTATTTT
CASRLRDTQYF
>NA|TRBV4-2|TRBJ2-6|NA
TGTGCCAGCAGCCAAGATGCCTCTGGGGCCAACGTCCTGACTTTC
CASSQDASGANVLTF
>NA|TRBV20-1|TRBJ2-7|few
TGCAGTGCTAGAGGGTTTAGCGCGTACGAGCAGTACTTC
CSARGFSAYEQYF
>TRBD1|TRBV28|TRBJ2-3|NA
TGTGCCAGCAGTTTATTCCGGGACAGGGACACAGATACGCAGTATTTT
CASSLFRDRDTDTQYF
>TRBD1|TRBV27|TRBJ2-7|NA
TGTGCCAGCAGTTTATCGCCGACAGGGGCCTCCTACGAGCAGTACTTC
CASSLSPTGASYEQYF
>NA|TRBV3-1|TRBJ1-6|NA
TGTGCCAGCAGCCAAGATCGGGGGGCGTTTAATTCACCCCTCCACTTT
CASSQDRGAFNSPLHF
>NA|TRBV15|TRBJ2-3|NA
TGTGCCACCAGCAGAGCCGGGACGGCTCCTAGCACAGATACGCAGTATTTT
CATSRAGTAPSTDTQYF
>NA|TRBV4-2|TRBJ2-6|NA
TGTGCCAGCAACCAAGATGCGTTTCAAGGAACGGCCAACGTCCTGACTTTC
CASNQDAFQGTANVLTF
>NA|TRBV20-1|TRBJ1-2|NA
TGCAGTAAGTGGCGGTATTATGGCTACACCTTC
CSKWRYYGYTF